The 27 T cell receptor beta chains below come from one sample, sequenced in a study of CD8 T cells in ankylosing spondylitis. One entry per CDR3 protein, called by TCRdb with MiXCR from the 5' RACE reads. The sample includes about 160,000 distinct CDR3 sequences, about a sixth of them seen just once. The sequenced sample was blood, either unsorted or a sorted T cell fraction (not recorded which). These receptors came from a male donor with ankylosing spondylitis or in good health (not recorded which).

The rearrangement joins TRBV28 to TRBJ1-2, with a weak D call TRBD1 (5 bases). CDR1 MDHEN and CDR2 SYDVKM come from the germline V gene. The CDR3 spans 14 residues. V was trimmed by 3 bases and J by 7 bases, leaving 15 bases between them. The CDR3, as DNA: TGTGCCAGCAGTTTGTGGACAAAGTGGAGTGGCTACACCTTC. Its protein is CASSLWTKWSGYTF.

The rearrangement joins TRBV5-1 to TRBJ2-1, with 7 bases identical to TRBD1. Germline trimming cut 2 bases from V and 6 bases from J; bases unmatched to any gene: 5. Germline CDR1 and CDR2: SGHRS and YFSETQ. The length of the CDR3 is 14 residues. CDR3 in amino acids: CASSLDRAGNEQFF. CDR3 bases: TGCGCCAGCAGCTTAGACAGGGCAGGCAATGAGCAGTTCTTC. Full variable domain (missing parts from reference TRBV5-1 and TRBJ2-1): KAGVTQTPRYLIKTRGQQVTLSCSPISGHRSVSWYQQTPGQGLQFLFEYFSETQRNKGNFPGRFSGRQFSNSRSEMNVSTLELGDSALYLCASSLDRAGNEQFFGPGTRLTVL.

The CDR3 is CASSSVLNYGYTF. The CDR3 coding sequence is TGTGCCAGCAGTTCTGTGCTTAACTATGGCTACACCTTC. This sequence joins TRBV12-3 or TRBV12-4 and TRBJ1-2; the D is unclear. This CDR3 region has 13 residues. The V gene lost 4 bases and the J gene lost 1 base, with 7 bases spanning the gap.

This clonotype was detected only a few times. The chain recombines TRBV30 with TRBJ2-1; 11 bases map to TRBD2. The J segment lost 2 bases and the V segment lost 0 bases, leaving 9 bases of the junction unmatched. The germline V gene has CDR1 GTSNPN and CDR2 SVGIG (reference sequence). This CDR3 spans 18 amino acids. DNA of the CDR3: TGTGCCTGGAGTGTACGTACTAGCGGGAGCCCTCCCTACAATGAGCAGTTCTTC. It encodes CAWSVRTSGSPPYNEQFF.

This clonotype was counted many times. This chain links TRBV14 with TRBJ1-2; D is ambiguous. The V gene lost 0 bases and the J gene lost 7 bases, with 6 bases spanning the gap. The CDR3 is 12 residues long. The germline V gene has CDR1 SGHDN and CDR2 FVKESK. The CDR3 bases are TGTGCCAGCAGCCAAGATCGGGGTGGCTACACCTTC. This sequence encodes CASSQDRGGYTF.

This chain connects TRBV11-2 to TRBJ2-3; 12 bases are shared with TRBD2. The CDR3 is 16 amino acids. With V trimmed by 5 bases and J by 1 base, 4 bases remained unmatched. Germline CDR1 reads SGHAT; CDR2 reads FQNNGV. In nucleotides, the CDR3 is TGTGCCAGCAGCCAACTAGCGGGAGGTGGCACAGATACGCAGTATTTT. It is translated as CASSQLAGGGTDTQYF. The complete variable domain, with remaining parts taken from reference TRBV11-2 and TRBJ2-3, reads EAGVAQSPRYKIIEKRQSVAFWCNPISGHATLYWYQQILGQGPKLLIQFQNNGVVDDSQLPKDRFSAERLKGVDSTLKIQPAKLEDSAVYLCASSQLAGGGTDTQYFGPGTRLTVL.

This clonotype was counted a single time. CDR3 residues: CSVLPGSSYNEQFF. Written as DNA, the CDR3 is TGCAGCGTTCTTCCGGGCAGCTCCTACAATGAGCAGTTCTTC. The chain links TRBV29-1 to TRBJ2-1, with no clear D. This CDR3 is built from 14 residues. Germline CDR1 SQVTM, CDR2 ANQGSEA. Trimming left V 5 bases short and J 0 bases short, with 11 bases between.

This clonotype was found a few times. The chain recombines TRBV7-2 with TRBJ2-1, with 10 bases aligning to TRBD2. The V and J ends lost 1 base and 9 bases, in that order; junction bases with no gene match: 6. Germline assignment: CDR1 SGHTA and CDR2 FQGNSA. The CDR3 sequence is 15 residues long. The DNA of the CDR3 is TGTGCCAGCAGCTTAGGCCTAGCGGGAGTGGTTGAGCAGTTCTTC. It codes for CASSLGLAGVVEQFF.

This clonotype occurred many times. The V and J genes are TRBV7-6 and TRBJ2-1, with 7 nucleotides matching TRBD1. The trim removed 5 bases at V and 2 bases at J, leaving 9 bases unmatched. There are 16 residues in the CDR3. Germline values: CDR1 SGHVS, CDR2 FNYEAQ. The CDR3 region is CASSAQTGTAYNEQFF. The CDR3 bases are TGTGCCAGCAGCGCGCAAACCGGGACAGCCTACAATGAGCAGTTCTTC.

In nucleotides, the CDR3 is TGTGCCAGCGGGCAGCATAATTCACCCCTCCACTTT. Amino acid sequence: CASGQHNSPLHF. The chain joins TRBV27 to TRBJ1-6; D gene ambiguous. V was trimmed by 8 bases and J by 5 bases, leaving 7 bases between them. The CDR3 spans 12 residues. The germline V gene encodes CDR1 MNHEY and CDR2 SMNVEV (reference sequence).

At least ten counts were recorded for this clonotype. The gene calls are TRBV12-3 or TRBV12-4 and TRBJ2-7; TRBD1 might be the D (5 bases). The V and J ends lost 6 bases and 3 bases respectively, with 15 bases between them. The CDR3 covers 14 residues. CDR3 residues: CASSRDSPLYEQYF. CDR3 sequence (DNA): TGTGCCAGCAGCCGTGACAGCCCCCTCTACGAGCAGTACTTC.

This clonotype occurred many times. The rearrangement links TRBV12-3 or TRBV12-4 to TRBJ2-2; D is unresolved. This CDR3 has 14 residues. V was clipped by 1 base and J by 1 base, with 4 bases between them. The CDR3 nucleotides are TGTGCCAGCAGTTTAGGTCTGAACACCGGGGAGCTGTTTTTT. Translated: CASSLGLNTGELFF.

The genes are TRBV5-1 and TRBJ2-1, with D unclear. Trimming pared 1 base from V and 5 bases from J, leaving 10 bases between. The CDR3 spans 14 residues. The V gene's germline CDR1 is SGHRS and CDR2 YFSETQ. The CDR3 DNA reads TGCGCCAGCAGCTTGCTGGGCGGCAACAATGAGCAGTTCTTC. Translating gives CASSLLGGNNEQFF.

This clonotype was seen at least ten times. The rearrangement links TRBV20-1 to TRBJ2-3, with 10 bases aligning to TRBD2. The CDR3 loop spans 15 amino acids. Trimming cost V 3 bases and J 3 bases; bases outside gene matches: 6. Germline values: CDR1 DFQATT, CDR2 SNEGSKA (reference sequence). CDR3 amino acids: CSASPGLAKTDTQYF. The DNA of the CDR3 is TGCAGTGCTAGCCCGGGACTAGCGAAAACAGATACGCAGTATTTT.

This sequence joins TRBV5-1 and TRBJ2-2; TRBD1 matches at 11 bases. CDR3 length: 14 amino acids. V shed 7 bases and J 6 bases; nucleotides not matched to a gene: 5. The germline CDR1 and CDR2 sequences are SGHRS and YFSETQ. Written as DNA, the CDR3 is TGCGCCAGCGGAGGACAGGGGGCAGCCGGGGAGCTGTTTTTT. Its protein is CASGGQGAAGELFF.

This clonotype occurred many times. CDR3 sequence (DNA): TGTGCCAGCAGTACAGGGAGTTGGGATCAGCCCCAGCATTTT. This sequence encodes CASSTGSWDQPQHF. The chain recombines TRBV12-3 or TRBV12-4 with TRBJ1-5; possibly TRBD1 for D (6 bases). Deletions cut 5 bases from V and 5 bases from J, with 13 bases between. The CDR3 totals 14 residues.

This clonotype was counted a single time. This chain joins TRBV6-5 and TRBJ1-1; D unresolved. This CDR3 contains 12 residues. Deletions cut 7 bases from V and 6 bases from J, with 12 bases between. Looked up from germline, CDR1 is MNHEY and CDR2 is SVGAGI. Here the CDR3 reads CASISRVAEAFF. The DNA for the CDR3 is TGTGCCAGCATCAGCCGAGTCGCTGAAGCTTTCTTT.

This clonotype has at least ten counts. A junction end diverges from the germline sequence, so it may reflect a read error. The V call is TRBV24-1, the J call TRBJ2-5, with unresolved D. Germline CDR1 reads KGHDR; CDR2 reads SFDVKD. The CDR3 is 13 residues long. CDR3 amino acids: CATSQRWQGTQYF. CDR3 DNA sequence: TGTGCCACCAGTCAACGGTGGCAAGGGACCCAGTACTTC.

V gene TRBV7-2 combines with J gene TRBJ1-5, with D unresolved. The V gene lost 5 bases and the J gene lost 3 bases, with 17 bases spanning the gap. The V gene's germline CDR1 is SGHTA and CDR2 FQGNSA. The CDR3 spans 16 residues. DNA of the CDR3: TGTGCCAGCAGCCCGCGACAAGGATTGATCAATCAGCCCCAGCATTTT. Amino acids: CASSPRQGLINQPQHF. Together with reference TRBV7-2 and TRBJ1-5, the CDR3 gives the full variable domain: GAGVSQSPSNKVTEKGKDVELRCDPISGHTALYWYRQSLGQGLEFLIYFQGNSAPDKSGLPSDRFSAERTGGSVSTLTIQRTQQEDSAVYLCASSPRQGLINQPQHFGDGTRLSIL.

This chain links TRBV5-1 with TRBJ2-5, with TRBD1 as a possible D gene (5 bases). CDR3 length: 15 residues. Trimming stripped 4 bases from V and 2 bases from J, with 15 bases between. Germline CDR1 is SGHRS and CDR2 is YFSETQ. CDR3 coding DNA: TGCGCCAGCAGCCGGTCCCAGGGCGCTCAAGAGACCCAGTACTTC. Amino acids: CASSRSQGAQETQYF.

The chain is built from TRBV28 and TRBJ2-3, with D perhaps given as TRBD1 or TRBD2 (5 bases each). The CDR3 length is 15 residues. CDR1 and CDR2 from the germline V gene are MDHEN and SYDVKM. V lost 2 bases and J 3 bases, leaving 12 bases between the germline ends. CDR3 sequence: CASSLPTGLTDTQYF. The CDR3 region has the DNA TGTGCCAGCAGTTTACCGACGGGGCTGACAGATACGCAGTATTTT.

The V and J genes are TRBV5-1 and TRBJ1-3; D is possibly TRBD1 (5 bases). Trimming took 1 base from V and 0 from J, leaving 14 bases between them. In germline, CDR1 is SGHRS, CDR2 YFSETQ. This CDR3 comprises 17 residues. The CDR3 DNA follows: TGCGCCAGCAGCTTGTTCGTCACAGGAGCCTCTGGAAACACCATATATTTT. Protein: CASSLFVTGASGNTIYF.

The sample holds a few counts of this clonotype. The chain links TRBV10-3 to TRBJ2-5; 10 nucleotides agree with TRBD1. The CDR3 has 15 amino acids. With V trimmed by 6 bases and J by 2 bases, 6 bases remained unmatched. From germline, CDR1 is ENHRY and CDR2 SYGVKD. The CDR3 nucleotides read TGTGCCATCAGCCACGACAGGGGGCCGCAAGAGACCCAGTACTTC. It specifies CAISHDRGPQETQYF.

This clonotype is categorized as medium-sized (0.01 to 0.1%). The chain uses TRBV12-3 or TRBV12-4 and TRBJ2-7; unclear D gene. With 1 base removed from V and 2 bases from J, the gap between germline ends came to 6 bases. This CDR3 region has 13 residues. The CDR3 region has the DNA TGTGCCAGCAGTTTAGATGGGGCCTACGAGCAGTACTTC. It yields the protein CASSLDGAYEQYF.

The rearrangement joins TRBV7-9 to TRBJ2-7, with no clear D. The CDR3 loop spans 15 amino acids. Per germline, CDR1 SEHNR and CDR2 FQNEAQ (reference sequence). With 4 bases removed from V and 0 bases from J, the gap between germline ends came to 13 bases. The CDR3: CASSSFTSSSYEQYF. The CDR3 bases are TGTGCCAGCAGCTCCTTTACGTCGTCCTCCTACGAGCAGTACTTC.

The table lists this clonotype with many counts. The J gene is TRBJ1-4, the V gene TRBV20-1, with D hard to call. The germline V and J ends were trimmed by 0 bases and 8 bases, with 10 bases remaining between them. The germline gives CDR1 DFQATT, CDR2 SNEGSKA (reference sequence). CDR3 length: 13 residues. The CDR3 bases are TGCAGTGCTAGAGACCTCGGGCGCGAAAAACTGTTTTTT. Amino acids: CSARDLGREKLFF.

The chain recombines TRBV6-1 with TRBJ2-2, with 10 bases aligning to TRBD2. Germline lookup yields CDR1 MNHNS and CDR2 SASEGT. CDR3 length: 15 amino acids. V lost 5 bases to trimming and J lost 6 bases; unmatched junction nucleotides: 6. CDR3 DNA: TGTGCCAGCAGTCCTAGCGGGAGTTTCGCCGGGGAGCTGTTTTTT. This translates into CASSPSGSFAGELFF.